The rows below give T cell receptor beta chains drawn from one sample of a study of blood T cell repertoires in COVID-19. Sequenced by immunoSEQ multiplex PCR; TCRdb stores in-frame clones only, minus some. The table shows approximately 120,000 clones, with around nine tenths occurring only once. Sequencing input: peripheral blood. The source of these receptors is a human donor in a cohort sampled during active COVID-19. Both conserved end residues are part of each CDR3. A D gene is named only where the DNA matches it firmly. Rows give clone size only sometimes, using once, few, many, or a class for an expanded clone.

J gene: TRBJ2-7; clone size: NA; V gene: TRBV11-3; D gene: NA; CDR3 length: 15; CDR3 protein: CASSQGAGNGYEQYF; CDR3 DNA: TGTGCCAGCAGCCAGGGCGCAGGGAACGGGTACGAGCAGTACTTC
J gene: TRBJ2-1; clone size: few; V gene: TRBV13; D gene: TRBD2; CDR3 length: 12; CDR3 protein: CASSLEREGQFF; CDR3 DNA: TGTGCCAGCAGCTTAGAGCGGGAAGGGCAGTTCTTC
J gene: TRBJ2-3; clone size: NA; V gene: TRBV7-6; D gene: TRBD2; CDR3 length: 17; CDR3 protein: CASSFVAGASNSDTQYF; CDR3 DNA: TGTGCCAGCAGCTTCGTAGCGGGGGCCTCCAACTCCGATACGCAGTATTTT
J gene: TRBJ1-6; clone size: NA; V gene: TRBV19; D gene: NA; CDR3 length: 14; CDR3 protein: CASRRAGENSPLHF; CDR3 DNA: TGTGCCAGTAGAAGGGCAGGGGAAAATTCACCCCTCCACTTT
J gene: TRBJ1-1; clone size: NA; V gene: TRBV30; D gene: NA; CDR3 length: 13; CDR3 protein: CAWSGRGETEAFF; CDR3 DNA: TGTGCCTGGAGTGGGCGCGGGGAAACTGAAGCTTTCTTT
J gene: TRBJ1-4; clone size: NA; V gene: TRBV20-1; D gene: TRBD1; CDR3 length: 13; CDR3 protein: CSASQGVDEKLFF; CDR3 DNA: TGCAGTGCTAGTCAGGGGGTGGATGAAAAACTGTTTTTT
J gene: TRBJ1-6; clone size: NA; V gene: TRBV9; D gene: TRBD1; CDR3 length: 14; CDR3 protein: CASSADRGYSPLHF; CDR3 DNA: TGTGCCAGCAGCGCCGACAGGGGGTACTCACCCCTCCACTTT
J gene: TRBJ1-6; clone size: few; V gene: TRBV7-9; D gene: NA; CDR3 length: 18; CDR3 protein: CASSLRDILLSYNSPLHF; CDR3 DNA: TGTGCCAGCAGCTTACGGGACATACTTCTCTCCTATAATTCACCCCTCCACTTT
J gene: TRBJ2-1; clone size: NA; V gene: TRBV7-5; D gene: NA; CDR3 length: 18; CDR3 protein: CARSYRPGPGHNYNEQFF; CDR3 DNA: TGTGCCAGAAGCTACCGCCCAGGTCCGGGACACAACTACAATGAGCAGTTCTTC
J gene: TRBJ1-1; clone size: NA; V gene: TRBV11-2; D gene: NA; CDR3 length: 13; CDR3 protein: CASSLGVEGEAFF; CDR3 DNA: TGTGCCAGCAGCTTAGGTGTGGAGGGAGAAGCTTTCTTT
J gene: TRBJ2-5; clone size: NA; V gene: TRBV5-4; D gene: NA; CDR3 length: 13; CDR3 protein: CASSGPREETQYF; CDR3 DNA: TGTGCCAGCAGCGGACCTAGGGAGGAGACCCAGTACTTC
J gene: TRBJ2-5; clone size: NA; V gene: TRBV15; D gene: NA; CDR3 length: 16; CDR3 protein: CATSRVGERNQETQYF; CDR3 DNA: TGTGCCACCAGCAGAGTCGGGGAGCGCAACCAAGAGACCCAGTACTTC
J gene: TRBJ2-7; clone size: NA; V gene: TRBV5-1; D gene: TRBD1; CDR3 length: 16; CDR3 protein: CASSNSPDRLTYEQYF; CDR3 DNA: TGCGCCAGCAGCAATAGCCCGGACAGGCTAACCTACGAGCAGTACTTC
J gene: TRBJ2-7; clone size: NA; V gene: TRBV5-1; D gene: TRBD2; CDR3 length: 17; CDR3 protein: CASSPDGAAGGAYEQYF; CDR3 DNA: TGCGCCAGCAGCCCCGACGGAGCGGCGGGGGGGGCCTACGAGCAGTACTTC
J gene: TRBJ1-2; clone size: NA; V gene: TRBV10-3; D gene: TRBD1; CDR3 length: 12; CDR3 protein: CAITDRDYGYTF; CDR3 DNA: TGTGCCATCACGGACAGGGACTATGGCTACACCTTC
J gene: TRBJ2-2; clone size: NA; V gene: TRBV6-6; D gene: NA; CDR3 length: 10; CDR3 protein: CASRASELFF; CDR3 DNA: TGTGCCAGCCGCGCGTCGGAGCTGTTTTTT
J gene: TRBJ2-3; clone size: NA; V gene: TRBV7-2; D gene: NA; CDR3 length: 14; CDR3 protein: CASSLEATADTQYF; CDR3 DNA: TGTGCCAGCAGCTTAGAAGCGACAGCAGATACGCAGTATTTT
J gene: TRBJ2-3; clone size: NA; V gene: TRBV4-1; D gene: TRBD2; CDR3 length: 17; CDR3 protein: CASSPPGLALSTDTQYF; CDR3 DNA: TGCGCCAGCAGCCCACCGGGACTAGCGCTCAGCACAGATACGCAGTATTTT